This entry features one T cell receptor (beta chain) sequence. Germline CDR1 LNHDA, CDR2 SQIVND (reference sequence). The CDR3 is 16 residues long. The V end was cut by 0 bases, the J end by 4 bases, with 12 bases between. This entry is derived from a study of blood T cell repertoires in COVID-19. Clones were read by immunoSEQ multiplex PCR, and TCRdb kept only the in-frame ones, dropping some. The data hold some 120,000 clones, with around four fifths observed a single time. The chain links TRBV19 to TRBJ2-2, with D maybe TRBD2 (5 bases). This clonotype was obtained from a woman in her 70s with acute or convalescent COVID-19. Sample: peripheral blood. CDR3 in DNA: TGTGCCAGTAGTATAGATCGGGGTGCAGGCACCGGGGAGCTGTTTTTT. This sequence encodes CASSIDRGAGTGELFF.